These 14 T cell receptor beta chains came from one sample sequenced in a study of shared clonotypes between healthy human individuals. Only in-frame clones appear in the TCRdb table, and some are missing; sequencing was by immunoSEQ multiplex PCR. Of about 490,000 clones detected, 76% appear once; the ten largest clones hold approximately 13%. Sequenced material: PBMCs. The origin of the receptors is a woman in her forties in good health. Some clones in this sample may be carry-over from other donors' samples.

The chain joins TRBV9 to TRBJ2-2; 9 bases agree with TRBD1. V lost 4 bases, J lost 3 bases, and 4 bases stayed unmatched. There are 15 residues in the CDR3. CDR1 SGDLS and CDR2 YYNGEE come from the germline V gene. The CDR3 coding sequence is TGTGCCAGCAGCCGGGACAGGGTTTACACCGGGGAGCTGTTTTTT. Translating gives CASSRDRVYTGELFF.

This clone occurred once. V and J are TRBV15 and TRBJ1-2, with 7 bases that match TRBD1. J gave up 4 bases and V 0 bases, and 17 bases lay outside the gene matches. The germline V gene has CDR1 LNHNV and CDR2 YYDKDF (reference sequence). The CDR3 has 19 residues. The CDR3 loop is CATSRDGGQVKKTTYGYTF. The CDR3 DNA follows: TGTGCCACCAGCAGAGATGGAGGACAGGTCAAGAAGACGACCTATGGCTACACCTTC.

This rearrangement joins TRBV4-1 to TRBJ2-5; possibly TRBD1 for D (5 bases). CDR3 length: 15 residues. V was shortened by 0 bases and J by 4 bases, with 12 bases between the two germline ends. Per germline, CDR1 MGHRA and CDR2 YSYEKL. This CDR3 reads CASSQESGRAETQYF. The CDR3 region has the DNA TGCGCCAGCAGCCAAGAATCGGGCAGGGCAGAGACCCAGTACTTC.

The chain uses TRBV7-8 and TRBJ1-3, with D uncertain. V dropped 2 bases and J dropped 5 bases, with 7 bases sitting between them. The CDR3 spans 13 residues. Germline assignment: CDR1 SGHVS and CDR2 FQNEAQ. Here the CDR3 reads CASSLRLRNTIYF. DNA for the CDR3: TGTGCCAGCAGCTTACGGCTCCGAAACACCATATATTTT.

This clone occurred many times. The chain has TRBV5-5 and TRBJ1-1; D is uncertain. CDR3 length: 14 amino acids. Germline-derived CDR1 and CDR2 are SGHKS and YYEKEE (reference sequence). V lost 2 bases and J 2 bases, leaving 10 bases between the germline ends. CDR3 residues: CASSLPFDNTEAFF. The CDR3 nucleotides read TGTGCCAGCAGCTTACCATTCGATAACACTGAAGCTTTCTTT. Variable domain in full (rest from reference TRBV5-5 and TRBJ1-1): DAGVTQSPTHLIKTRGQQVTLRCSPISGHKSVSWYQQVLGQGPQFIFQYYEKEERGRGNFPDRFSARQFPNYSSELNVNALLLGDSALYLCASSLPFDNTEAFFGQGTRLTVV.

The CDR3 reads CASRDRAYEQYF. CDR3 DNA: TGTGCCAGCCGGGACAGGGCTTACGAGCAGTACTTC. This sequence joins TRBV2 and TRBJ2-5; 9 bases line up with TRBD1. The end of the DNA aligns better with TRBJ2-7, so the J call may be wrong. Germline V gene sequence: CDR1 SNHLY, CDR2 FYNNEI. CDR3 length: 12 amino acids.

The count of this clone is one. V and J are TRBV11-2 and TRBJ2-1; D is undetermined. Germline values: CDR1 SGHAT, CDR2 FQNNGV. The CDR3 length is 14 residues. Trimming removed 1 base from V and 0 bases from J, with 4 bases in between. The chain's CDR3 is CASSLALSYNEQFF. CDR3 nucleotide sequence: TGTGCCAGCAGCTTAGCGCTCTCCTACAATGAGCAGTTCTTC.

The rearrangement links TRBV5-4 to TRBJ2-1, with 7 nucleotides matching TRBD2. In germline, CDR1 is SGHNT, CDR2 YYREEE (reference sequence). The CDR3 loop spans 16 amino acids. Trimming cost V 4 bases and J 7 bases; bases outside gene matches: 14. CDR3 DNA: TGTGCCAGCAGCAGGAGACTAGCCACCCTTTCGAATGAGCAGTTCTTC. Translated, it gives CASSRRLATLSNEQFF.

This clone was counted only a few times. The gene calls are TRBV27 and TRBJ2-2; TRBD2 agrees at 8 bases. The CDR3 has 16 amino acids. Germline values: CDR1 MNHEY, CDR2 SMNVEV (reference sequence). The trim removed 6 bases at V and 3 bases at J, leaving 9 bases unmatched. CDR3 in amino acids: CASRPAGLGDTGELFF. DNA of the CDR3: TGTGCCAGCAGACCTGCGGGACTAGGGGACACCGGGGAGCTGTTTTTT.

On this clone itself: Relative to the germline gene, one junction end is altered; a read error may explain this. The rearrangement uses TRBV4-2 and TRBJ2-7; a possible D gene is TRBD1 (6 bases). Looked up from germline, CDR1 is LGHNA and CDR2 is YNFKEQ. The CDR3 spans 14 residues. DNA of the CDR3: TGTGCCAGCAGCCCAAACAGGGAACTGAACGAGCGGTACTTC. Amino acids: CASSPNRELNERYF.

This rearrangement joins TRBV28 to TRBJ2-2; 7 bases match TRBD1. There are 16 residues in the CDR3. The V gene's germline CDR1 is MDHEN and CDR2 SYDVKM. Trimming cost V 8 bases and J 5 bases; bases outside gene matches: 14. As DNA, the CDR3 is TGTGCCAGCCACGGAGACAGGGATTTGTCTACCGGGGAGCTGTTTTTT. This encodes CASHGDRDLSTGELFF.

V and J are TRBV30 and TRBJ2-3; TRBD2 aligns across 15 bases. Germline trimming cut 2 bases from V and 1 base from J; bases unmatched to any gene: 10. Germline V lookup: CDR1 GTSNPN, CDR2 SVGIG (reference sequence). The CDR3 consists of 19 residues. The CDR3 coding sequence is TGTGCCTGGAGTAAGGGACTAGCGGGAGGTCCCCTTCGCACAGATACGCAGTATTTT. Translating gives CAWSKGLAGGPLRTDTQYF.

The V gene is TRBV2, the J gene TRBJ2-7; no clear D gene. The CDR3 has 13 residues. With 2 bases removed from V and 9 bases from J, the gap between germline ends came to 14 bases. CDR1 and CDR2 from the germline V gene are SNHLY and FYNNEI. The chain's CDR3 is CASSEIPLWMQYF. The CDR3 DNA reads TGTGCCAGCAGTGAAATCCCATTGTGGATGCAGTACTTC.

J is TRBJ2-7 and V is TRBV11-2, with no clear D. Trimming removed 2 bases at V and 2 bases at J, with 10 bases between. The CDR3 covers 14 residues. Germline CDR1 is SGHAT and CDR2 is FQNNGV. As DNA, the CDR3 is TGTGCCAGCAGCTTACATCAGGTAGCCTACGAGCAGTACTTC. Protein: CASSLHQVAYEQYF.